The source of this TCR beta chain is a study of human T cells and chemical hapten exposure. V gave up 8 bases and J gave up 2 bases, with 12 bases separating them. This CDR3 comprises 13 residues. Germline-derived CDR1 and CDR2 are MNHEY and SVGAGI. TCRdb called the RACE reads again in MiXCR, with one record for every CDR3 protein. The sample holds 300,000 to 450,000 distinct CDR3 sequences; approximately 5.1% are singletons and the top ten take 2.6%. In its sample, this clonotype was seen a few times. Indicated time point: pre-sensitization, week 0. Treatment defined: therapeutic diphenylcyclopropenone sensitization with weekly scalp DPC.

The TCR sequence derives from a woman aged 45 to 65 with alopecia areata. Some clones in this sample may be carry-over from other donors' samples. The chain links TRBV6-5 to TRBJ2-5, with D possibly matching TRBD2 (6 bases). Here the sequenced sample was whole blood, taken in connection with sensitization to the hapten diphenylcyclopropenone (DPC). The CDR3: CASGLGGQETQYF. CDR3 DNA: TGTGCCAGCGGGCTTGGAGGGCAAGAGACCCAGTACTTC.